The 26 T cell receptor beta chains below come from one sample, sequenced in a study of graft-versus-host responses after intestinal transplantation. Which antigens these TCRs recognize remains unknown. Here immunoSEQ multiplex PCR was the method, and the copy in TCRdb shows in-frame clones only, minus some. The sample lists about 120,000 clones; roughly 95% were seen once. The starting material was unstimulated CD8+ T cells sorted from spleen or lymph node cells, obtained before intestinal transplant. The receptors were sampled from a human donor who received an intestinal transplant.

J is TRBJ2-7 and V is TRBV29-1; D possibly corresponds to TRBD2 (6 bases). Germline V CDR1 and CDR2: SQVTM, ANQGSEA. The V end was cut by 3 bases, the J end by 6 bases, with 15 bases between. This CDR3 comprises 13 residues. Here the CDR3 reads CSVDGGNRGEQYF. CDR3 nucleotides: TGCAGCGTTGACGGCGGGAATCGGGGCGAGCAGTACTTC.

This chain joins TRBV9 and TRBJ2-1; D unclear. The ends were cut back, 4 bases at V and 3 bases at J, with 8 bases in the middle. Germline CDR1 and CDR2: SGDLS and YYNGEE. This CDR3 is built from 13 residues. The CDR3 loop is CASSSTSYNEQFF. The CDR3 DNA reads TGTGCCAGCAGCTCTACAAGCTACAATGAGCAGTTCTTC.

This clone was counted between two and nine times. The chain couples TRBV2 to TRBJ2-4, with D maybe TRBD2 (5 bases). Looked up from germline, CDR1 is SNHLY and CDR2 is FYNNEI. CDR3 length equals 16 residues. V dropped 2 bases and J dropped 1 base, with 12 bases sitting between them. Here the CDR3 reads CASSEFVAGAKNIQYF. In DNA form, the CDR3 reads TGTGCCAGCAGTGAATTTGTCGCGGGCGCCAAAAACATTCAGTACTTC.

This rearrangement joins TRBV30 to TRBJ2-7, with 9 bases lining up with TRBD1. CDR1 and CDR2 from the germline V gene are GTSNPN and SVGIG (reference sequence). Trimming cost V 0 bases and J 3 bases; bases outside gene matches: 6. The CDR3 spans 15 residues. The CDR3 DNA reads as TGTGCCTGGAGTGTAGGGGACAGGGTGGGCTACGAGCAGTACTTC. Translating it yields CAWSVGDRVGYEQYF.

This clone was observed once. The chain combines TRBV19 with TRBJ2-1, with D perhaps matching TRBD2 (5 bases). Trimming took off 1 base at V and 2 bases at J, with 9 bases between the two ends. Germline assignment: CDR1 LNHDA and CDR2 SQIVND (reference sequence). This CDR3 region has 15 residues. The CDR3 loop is CASSIAGSPYNEQFF. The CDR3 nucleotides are TGTGCCAGTAGTATAGCGGGGAGCCCCTACAATGAGCAGTTCTTC.

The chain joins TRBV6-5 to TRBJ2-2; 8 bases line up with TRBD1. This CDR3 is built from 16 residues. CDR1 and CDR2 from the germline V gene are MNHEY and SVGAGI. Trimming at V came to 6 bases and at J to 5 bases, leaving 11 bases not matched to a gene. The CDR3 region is CASSYGQGSPTGELFF. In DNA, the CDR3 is TGTGCCAGCAGCTACGGACAGGGCTCTCCAACCGGGGAGCTGTTTTTT.

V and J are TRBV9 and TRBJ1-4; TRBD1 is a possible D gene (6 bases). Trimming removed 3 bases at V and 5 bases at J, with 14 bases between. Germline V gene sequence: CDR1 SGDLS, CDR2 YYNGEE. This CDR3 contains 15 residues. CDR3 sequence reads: CASSELGAGNEKLFF. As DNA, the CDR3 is TGTGCCAGCAGCGAATTGGGGGCGGGAAATGAAAAACTGTTTTTT.

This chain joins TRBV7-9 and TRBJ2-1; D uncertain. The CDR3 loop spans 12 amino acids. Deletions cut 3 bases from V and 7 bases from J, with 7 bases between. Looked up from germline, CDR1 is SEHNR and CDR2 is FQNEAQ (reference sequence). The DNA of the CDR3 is TGTGCCAGCAGCTTCCCCTTGAATGAGCAGTTCTTC. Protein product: CASSFPLNEQFF. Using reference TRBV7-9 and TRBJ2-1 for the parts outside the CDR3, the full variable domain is DTGVSQNPRHKITKRGQNVTFRCDPISEHNRLYWYRQTLGQGPEFLTYFQNEAQLEKSRLLSDRFSAERPKGSFSTLEIQRTEQGDSAMYLCASSFPLNEQFFGPGTRLTVL.

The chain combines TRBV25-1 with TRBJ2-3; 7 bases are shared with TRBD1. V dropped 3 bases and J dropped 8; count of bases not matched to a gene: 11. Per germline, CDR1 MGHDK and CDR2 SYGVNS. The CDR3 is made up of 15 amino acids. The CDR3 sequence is CASSELTGDAGTQYF. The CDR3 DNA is TGTGCCAGCAGTGAGCTTACAGGGGACGCAGGTACGCAGTATTTT.

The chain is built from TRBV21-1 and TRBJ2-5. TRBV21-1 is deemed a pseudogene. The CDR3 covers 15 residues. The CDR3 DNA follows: TGTGCCAGCAGCAAAGCGGGTACCGCGGATAGGGCCCAGTACTTC. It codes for CASSKAGTADRAQYF.

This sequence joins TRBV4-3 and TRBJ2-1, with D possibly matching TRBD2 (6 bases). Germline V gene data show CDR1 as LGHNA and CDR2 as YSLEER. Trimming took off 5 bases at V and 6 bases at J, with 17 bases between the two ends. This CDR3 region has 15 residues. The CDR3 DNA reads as TGCGCCAGCAGCGGAGGGTCGGGAGTCGCCAATGAGCAGTTCTTC. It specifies CASSGGSGVANEQFF.

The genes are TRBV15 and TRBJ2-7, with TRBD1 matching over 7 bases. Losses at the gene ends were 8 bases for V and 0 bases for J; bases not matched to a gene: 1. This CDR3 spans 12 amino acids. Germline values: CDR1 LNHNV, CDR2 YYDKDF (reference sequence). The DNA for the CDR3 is TGTGCCACCGGGGACAGCTCCTACGAGCAGTACTTC. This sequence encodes CATGDSSYEQYF.

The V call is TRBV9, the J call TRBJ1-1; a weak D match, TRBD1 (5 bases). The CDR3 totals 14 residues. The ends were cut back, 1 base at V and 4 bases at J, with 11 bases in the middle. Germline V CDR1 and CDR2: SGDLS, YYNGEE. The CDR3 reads CASSVQGRGTEAFF. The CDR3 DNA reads TGTGCCAGCAGCGTACAGGGTCGGGGCACTGAAGCTTTCTTT.

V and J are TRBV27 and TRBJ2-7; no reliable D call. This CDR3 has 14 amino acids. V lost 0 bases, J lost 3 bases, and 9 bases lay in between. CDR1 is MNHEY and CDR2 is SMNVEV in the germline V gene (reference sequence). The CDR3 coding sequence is TGTGCCAGCAGTTTATCGGGCAGAGACTACGAGCAGTACTTC. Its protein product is CASSLSGRDYEQYF.

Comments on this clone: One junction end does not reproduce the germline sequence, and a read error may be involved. CDR3 sequence (DNA): TGTGCCAGCAGCCAAGACAGGGCCCAAGAGACCCAGCACTTC. Protein sequence: CASSQDRAQETQHF. The chain recombines TRBV7-9 with TRBJ2-5; TRBD1 matches 7 bases. CDR1 and CDR2 from the germline V gene are SEHNR and FQNEAQ (reference sequence). The CDR3 extends over 14 amino acids.

CDR3 protein: CASSLEGLESYNEQFF. The CDR3, as DNA: TGTGCCAGCAGCTTGGAGGGGCTGGAATCCTACAATGAGCAGTTCTTC. The chain combines TRBV5-5 with TRBJ2-1; possibly TRBD1 for D (5 bases). The CDR3 covers 16 residues. Germline CDR1 is SGHKS and CDR2 is YYEKEE (reference sequence). V was pared by 0 bases and J by 1 base, with 11 bases between.

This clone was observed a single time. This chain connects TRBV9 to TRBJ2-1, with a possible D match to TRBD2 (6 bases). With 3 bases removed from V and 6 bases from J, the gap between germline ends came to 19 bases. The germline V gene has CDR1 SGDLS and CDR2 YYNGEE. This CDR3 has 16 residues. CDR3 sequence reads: CASSGLLAGAGNEQFF. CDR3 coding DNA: TGTGCCAGCAGCGGGCTTTTAGCTGGAGCGGGCAATGAGCAGTTCTTC.

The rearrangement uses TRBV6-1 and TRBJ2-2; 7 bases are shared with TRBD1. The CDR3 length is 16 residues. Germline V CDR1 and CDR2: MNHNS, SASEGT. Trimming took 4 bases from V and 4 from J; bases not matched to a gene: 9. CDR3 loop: CASSVSPGTATGELFF. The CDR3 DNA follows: TGTGCCAGCAGTGTATCTCCCGGGACAGCCACCGGGGAGCTGTTTTTT.

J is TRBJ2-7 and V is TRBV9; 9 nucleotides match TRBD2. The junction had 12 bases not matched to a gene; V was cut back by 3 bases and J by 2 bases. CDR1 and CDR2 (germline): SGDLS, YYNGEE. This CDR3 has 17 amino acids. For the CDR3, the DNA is TGTGCCAGCAGCGCGGGGGATAGCGGGAGCTCACCCTACGAGCAGTACTTC. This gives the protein CASSAGDSGSSPYEQYF.

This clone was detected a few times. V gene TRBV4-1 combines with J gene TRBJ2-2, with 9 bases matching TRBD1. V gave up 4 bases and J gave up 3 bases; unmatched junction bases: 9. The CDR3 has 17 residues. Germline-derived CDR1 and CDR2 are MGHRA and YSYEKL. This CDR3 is CASSPPRTGADTGELFF. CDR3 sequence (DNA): TGCGCCAGCAGCCCCCCTCGGACAGGGGCGGACACCGGGGAGCTGTTTTTT.

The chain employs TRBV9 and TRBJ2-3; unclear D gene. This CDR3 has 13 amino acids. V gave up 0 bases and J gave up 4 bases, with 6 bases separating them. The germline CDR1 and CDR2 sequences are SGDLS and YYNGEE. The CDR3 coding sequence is TGTGCCAGCAGCGTAGCTACAGCAGATACGCAGTATTTT. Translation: CASSVATADTQYF.

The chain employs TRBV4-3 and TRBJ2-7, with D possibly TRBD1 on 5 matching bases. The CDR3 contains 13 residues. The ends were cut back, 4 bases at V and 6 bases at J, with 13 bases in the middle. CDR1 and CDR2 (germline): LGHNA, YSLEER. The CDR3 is CASSPDRQSEQYF. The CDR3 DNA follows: TGCGCCAGCAGCCCGGATAGACAGTCCGAGCAGTACTTC.

In DNA form, the CDR3 reads TGTGCCAGCAGCGTAGGAGGGACAGGGTTCCACGAGCAGTACTTC. Its protein is CASSVGGTGFHEQYF. V and J are TRBV9 and TRBJ2-5; TRBD1 matches 9 bases. The last part of the DNA fits TRBJ2-7 better; the J call may be wrong. The germline V gene has CDR1 SGDLS and CDR2 YYNGEE. The CDR3 is made up of 15 amino acids.

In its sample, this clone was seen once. The CDR3 DNA reads TGTGCCAGCAGCTTCTTTCAGGGGTATTATGGCTACACCTTC. Translated: CASSFFQGYYGYTF. This chain connects TRBV5-5 to TRBJ1-2; D is possibly TRBD1 (6 bases). The CDR3 has 14 residues. V gave up 2 bases and J gave up 5 bases, with 13 bases separating them. Germline CDR1 SGHKS, CDR2 YYEKEE (reference sequence).

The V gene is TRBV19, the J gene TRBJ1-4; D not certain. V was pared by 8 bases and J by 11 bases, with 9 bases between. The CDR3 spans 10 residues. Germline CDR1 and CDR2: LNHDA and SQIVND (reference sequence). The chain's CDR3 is CASWAGKLFF. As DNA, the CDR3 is TGTGCCAGTTGGGCCGGGAAACTGTTTTTT.

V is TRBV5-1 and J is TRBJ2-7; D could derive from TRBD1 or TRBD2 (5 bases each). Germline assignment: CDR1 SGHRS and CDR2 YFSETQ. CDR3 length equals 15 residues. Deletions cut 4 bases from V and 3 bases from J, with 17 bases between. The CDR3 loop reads CASSPGTNSIYEQYF. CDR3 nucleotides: TGCGCCAGCAGCCCCGGGACCAATTCTATCTACGAGCAGTACTTC.